A selection of T cell receptor beta chains follows, all from one sample in a study of T cells in Graves' hyperthyroidism and ophthalmopathy. TCRdb recomputed calls from the multiplex PCR reads with MiXCR, one row per CDR3 protein. Here the sample spans some 600,000 distinct CDR3 sequences, 35% to 55% being singletons. Material: peripheral blood or thyroid tissue (not recorded which). The receptor set was obtained from a woman under 30 with Graves' hyperthyroidism. The CDR3 runs from the conserved cysteine through the conserved F or W. Where a row states a size, it is once, few, many or the class of an expanded clone; other rows omit it.

many	TRBV24-1	TRBJ1-5	CATSAQGGQPQHF
-	TRBV20-1	TRBJ2-7	CSARPLMESTPYEQYF
many	TRBV2	TRBJ1-5	CASSGDWGNQPQHF
-	TRBV20-1	TRBJ1-1	CSATRGAGMNTEAFF
many	TRBV19	TRBJ2-2	CASRDRYTGELFF
-	TRBV2	TRBJ1-2	CASSARTANYGYTF
-	TRBV7-9	TRBJ1-1	CASRRWENTEAFF
many	TRBV10-3	TRBJ1-1	CAISVQGSDTEAFF
many	TRBV29-1	TRBJ2-7	CSATSGLAGHEQYF
-	TRBV15	TRBJ2-5	CATSRDRAGSGTQYF
-	TRBV2	TRBJ1-6	CASRFDMSGPSSYNSPLHF
few	TRBV7-9	TRBJ1-4	CASSTLKGAAEKLFF
many	TRBV15	TRBJ2-7	CATSRDSGSVYEQYF
-	TRBV29-1	TRBJ1-2	CSVGAGGRDYTF
once	TRBV20-1	TRBJ1-1	CSASSTNTEAFF
-	TRBV29-1	TRBJ1-3	CSVGGRHGYTIYF
few	TRBV7-2	TRBJ1-5	CASSQGRINQPQHF
-	TRBV10-3	TRBJ2-7	CAISKDTPYEQYF
many	TRBV10-3	TRBJ1-3	CAISESPGYGNTIYF
-	TRBV9	TRBJ1-4	CASSPEDRVGEKLFF
-	TRBV2	TRBJ2-5	CASSSEGPETQYF
-	TRBV15	TRBJ2-7	CATSRDNTAYEQYF
-	TRBV2	TRBJ1-5	CASSYGTTLNQPQHF
few	TRBV11-1	TRBJ1-1	CASSLVSQGGEAFF
once	TRBV19	TRBJ1-1	CASSIGASLNTEAFF
-	TRBV19	TRBJ1-1	CASSRPGSEAFF
few	TRBV2	TRBJ1-1	CASSREGSEAFF
few	TRBV24-1	TRBJ2-7	CATSQRNTYEQYF
many	TRBV10-2	TRBJ1-4	CASSEPTPVGSEEKLFF
-	TRBV24-1	TRBJ1-5	CASSFAGKNQPQHF
-	TRBV20-1	TRBJ2-7	CSAPKGGSSYEQYF
once	TRBV7-2	TRBJ2-5	CASSLGFPSGRRETQYF
many	TRBV3-1	TRBJ1-1	CASSPIGLAAFF
-	TRBV10-2	TRBJ2-2	CASSQEGPASGELFF
many	TRBV7-2	TRBJ1-5	CASSPDRNQPQHF
few	TRBV7-9	TRBJ1-1	CASSLIAGEAFF
many	TRBV20-1	TRBJ1-5	CSASRGFGQPQHF
many	TRBV10-3	TRBJ1-5	CAISASGAGNQPQHF
-	TRBV20-1	TRBJ2-7	CSARDPRSSYEQYF
few	TRBV5-1	TRBJ2-7	CASSQGTAPEQYF
-	TRBV7-9	TRBJ1-3	CASSAPSRGTGNTIYF
-	TRBV7-9	TRBJ2-7	CASSLGASGYEQYF
-	TRBV5-1	TRBJ1-6	CASSLEYNSPLHF
many	TRBV7-8	TRBJ1-3	CASSQQGNTIYF
many	TRBV7-8	TRBJ2-7	CASSSGTTYEQYF
-	TRBV2	TRBJ2-7	CASSQGATGLYEQYF